This entry features one T cell receptor beta chain sequence. The target of this receptor is not known. No qualities accompany the bases; no much larger clone lies one base away. The data are from a study of blood T cells in healthy people across ages (dated by TCRdb to about 2015). In terms of the full investigation: In model experiments, roughly one uniquely barcoded TCR beta cDNA molecule per two T cells was captured by template switching. The study measured age-related changes in TCR beta repertoire diversity using deep sequencing normalized with unique cDNA molecular identifiers. The study analyzed two additional independent replicas of 1 million unique cDNA reads from the same blood draw for two donors, one aged 18 to 29 and one aged 80 or older. Four age groups were formed from the donors: young (average about 15 years), middle-aged (approximately 40), aged (over 55) and long-lived (less than 85). To avoid experimental bias, donors of different ages were spread randomly across the sequencing lanes. Beyond this particular receptor, the publication reports: Since profiling was done on bulk unsorted PBMCs, naive and antigen-experienced compartments could not be conclusively compared. Estimates of total diversity from one million sequenced T cells were regarded as lower bounds and underestimates. A strong correlation was found between observed TCR beta diversity and the percentage of naive T cells measured by flow cytometry. Compared with the aged group, more naive CD4+ T cells, fewer expanded clones and increased TCR diversity were shown by the long-lived group, suggesting age selection. Because the CMV infection status of the donors was unknown, age-related changes in expanded clonotypes may potentially have been confounded. As age increased, observed TCR beta diversity per million T cells dropped in a roughly linear way, and a significant reduction was already evident by age around 41.

Library construction relied on 5' RACE. The instrument given in TCRdb is Illumina HiSeq 2500. The second PCR ran for roughly 7 to 11 cycles and used a J-beta primer mix along with a sample-barcoded 5' primer. Each TCR beta cDNA molecule received a unique molecular identifier from a template-switch 5' adaptor carrying 12 random nucleotides. Each sample yielded at least 2.5 million CDR3-containing paired-end reads. The Mint cDNA synthesis kit, primed by a TRBC-specific oligonucleotide, was used to synthesize first-strand cDNA from all RNA. After uracil-DNA glycosylase treatment, a first 18-cycle PCR used universal primers M1SS and BC2_uni_R on all cDNA. From the authors' description of their analysis: For normalization, 1 million high-quality reads, each with a distinct molecular identifier, were randomly selected from each sample. Reads sharing molecular identifiers were discarded rather than binned into consensus sequences. CDR3 identification, clonotype clustering and error correction used MiTCR with a Q25 quality threshold and the strictest error-elimination algorithm. A nonparametric unseen species model using Euler transformation provided a lower-bound estimate of total TCR beta diversity. TCRdb itself trimmed the public reads at Q25 with fastp, ran MiXCR and retained productive beta chains. Each record represents a unique CDR3 protein, reported with the most common genes and DNA among its rows. These V and J calls derive from TCRdb rather than the authors' analysis. Across this sample there are about 1 million distinct CDR3 sequences, with 40% to 55% seen only once. Under 20% of the sample lies in the top ten.

Systemically healthy Caucasian individuals from Russia, 39 in total and aged roughly 6 to 90 years, were included as donors. About 10 milliliters of peripheral blood were collected from each donor into EDTA-treated Vacutainer tubes. Ficoll-Paque density-gradient centrifugation was used to isolate PBMCs, with at least 6 million per sample. Trizol reagent was used to extract total RNA from PBMCs, with at least 5.5 micrograms per sample. The percentages of naive CD45RAhigh/CD27high T cells were determined by flow cytometry on a PBMC aliquot from every donor. Counted from cysteine to phenylalanine, this CDR3 has 15 amino acids. The sequence is cut down to CDR3 DNA, 45 bases in frame from base 1. Trimming at the junction amounts to 6 bases on V and 4 bases on J, and the germline ends lie 16 bases apart. Per the germline V gene (reference sequence), MNHNY is the CDR1 and SVGAGI is the CDR2.

In this chain, TRBV6-6 is recombined with TRBJ2-1; TRBD2 is a weak D gene call, 6 bases matching. The source of this sequence is a woman between 55 and 75 years old in good health. The specimen sequenced was blood. The nucleotide sequence is TGTGCCAGCAGAAAAACCCGGGACTCTTACAATGAGCAGTTCTTC. Its coded protein is CASRKTRDSYNEQFF.